The 4 T cell receptor beta chains below all came from one sample that was sequenced in a study of shared clonotypes between healthy human individuals. Libraries were prepared by immunoSEQ multiplex PCR; TCRdb keeps only in-frame clonotypes and omits some of them. The sample includes 2 million to 2.5 million clones, roughly 92% seen only once; the top ten take roughly 0.34%. The source material was naive CD4+ T cells from PBMCs. The subset is: CD45RA+ positively selected. These receptors all come from a man between 18 and 29 years old in good health. Some clones in this sample may be carry-over from other donors' samples.

This clone was counted only a few times. Other DNA sequences in this sample translate to the same CDR3. The rearrangement uses TRBV7-9 and TRBJ1-1, with unresolved D. Looked up from germline, CDR1 is SEHNR and CDR2 is FQNEAQ (reference sequence). This CDR3 spans 13 amino acids. The V end lost 1 base, the J end lost 0 bases, and 3 bases lay between the germline ends. As DNA, the CDR3 is TGTGCCAGCAGCTTAGATTTGAACACTGAAGCTTTCTTT. Encoded protein: CASSLDLNTEAFF.

The V call is TRBV25-1, the J call TRBJ1-6, with unresolved D. V lost 0 bases, J lost 9 bases, and 12 bases lay in between. The length of the CDR3 is 15 residues. Per germline, CDR1 MGHDK and CDR2 SYGVNS. CDR3 amino acids: CASSEYRGLGSPLHF. In nucleotides, the CDR3 is TGTGCCAGCAGTGAATATCGAGGGCTAGGTTCACCCCTCCACTTT.

The CDR3 spells CAISDIGEGGQPQHF. The CDR3 DNA follows: TGTGCCATCAGTGACATCGGGGAGGGCGGTCAGCCCCAGCATTTT. The chain uses TRBV10-3 and TRBJ1-5; D unclear. The CDR3 length is 15 residues. V gave up 3 bases and J gave up 6 bases, with 15 bases separating them. Looked up from germline, CDR1 is ENHRY and CDR2 is SYGVKD.

The genes are TRBV5-1 and TRBJ1-1; no firm D call. The CDR3 contains 14 residues. Trimming removed 0 bases at V and 10 bases at J, with 16 bases between. Germline V gene data show CDR1 as SGHRS and CDR2 as YFSETQ. CDR3 coding DNA: TGCGCCAGCAGCTTGGACCATACTAGGTTCGGAGCTTTCTTT. It specifies CASSLDHTRFGAFF.